These 3 T cell receptor beta chains came from one sample sequenced in a study of post-analysis software for immune sequencing data. Their specific antigens are unknown. Included in the TCR beta cDNA libraries were unique molecular identifiers. Via MiXCR, TCRdb re-called the PCR reads, giving one row per CDR3 protein. The sample consists of roughly 400,000 distinct CDR3 sequences, approximately 42% of them appearing once. General study results and limits: Included in a set of a few TRBV segments more frequent in patients than controls were TRBV5-6, TRBV5-1 and TRBV20-1.

The specimen sequenced was blood. Every receptor here comes from a girl under 10 years old with multiple sclerosis.

The V call is TRBV5-1, the J call TRBJ2-7; a weak D match, TRBD2 (6 bases). The CDR3 loop spans 13 amino acids. CDR1 is SGHRS, CDR2 YFSETQ, per germline. Trimming removed 5 bases at V and 1 base at J, with 10 bases between. CDR3 nucleotides: TGCGCCAGCAGAGGGACTGTTTCCTACGAGCAGTACTTC. This encodes CASRGTVSYEQYF.

The genes are TRBV2 and TRBJ2-1; possibly TRBD2 for D (5 bases). There are 14 residues in the CDR3. The ends were cut back, 10 bases at V and 2 bases at J, with 15 bases in the middle. Germline V gene lookup returns CDR1 SNHLY and CDR2 FYNNEI. As DNA, the CDR3 is TGTGCCACCATGATAGCGATTCCCTACAATGAGCAGTTCTTC. This gives the protein CATMIAIPYNEQFF.

The chain employs TRBV6-5 and TRBJ2-2; no reliable D call. The CDR3 totals 14 residues. Trimming took off 6 bases at V and 4 bases at J, with 12 bases between the two ends. The germline gives CDR1 MNHEY, CDR2 SVGAGI. The CDR3 bases are TGTGCCAGCAGGCCCGGACCAGTCACCGGGGAGCTGTTTTTT. Translation: CASRPGPVTGELFF.